What follows describes a single TCR beta chain. Germline V CDR1 and CDR2: SGHTA, FQGNSA. The V gene lost 6 bases and the J gene lost 6 bases, with 17 bases spanning the gap. CDR3 length equals 15 residues. This entry belongs to a study of T cell changes during pregnancy in multiple sclerosis. Libraries were prepared by immunoSEQ multiplex PCR; TCRdb keeps only in-frame clonotypes and omits some of them. The sample holds about 79,000 clones, around 93% seen once. The sample was peripheral blood, taken in the second trimester of pregnancy. The chain uses TRBV7-2 and TRBJ2-2, with a weak D call TRBD2 (5 bases). The receptor was isolated from a female donor in good health, enrolled as a control in a pregnancy study. Here the CDR3 reads CASSYGLLKAGELFF. The CDR3 DNA follows: TGTGCCAGCAGTTATGGACTCCTTAAGGCCGGGGAGCTGTTTTTT.